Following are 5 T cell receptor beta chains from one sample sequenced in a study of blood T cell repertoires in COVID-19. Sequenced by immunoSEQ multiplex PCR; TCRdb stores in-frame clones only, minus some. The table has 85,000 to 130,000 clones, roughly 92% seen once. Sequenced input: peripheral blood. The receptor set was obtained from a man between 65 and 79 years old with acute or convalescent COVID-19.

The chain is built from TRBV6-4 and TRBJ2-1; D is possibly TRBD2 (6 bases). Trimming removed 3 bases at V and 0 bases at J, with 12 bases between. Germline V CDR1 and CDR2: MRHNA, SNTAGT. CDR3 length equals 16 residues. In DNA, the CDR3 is TGTGCCAGCAGTGAGGGGGAGGTAACCTCCTACAATGAGCAGTTCTTC. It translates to CASSEGEVTSYNEQFF.

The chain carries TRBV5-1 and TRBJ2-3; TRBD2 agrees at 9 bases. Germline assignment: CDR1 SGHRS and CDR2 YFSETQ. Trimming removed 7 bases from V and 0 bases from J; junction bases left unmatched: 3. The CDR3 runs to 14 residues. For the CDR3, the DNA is TGCGCCAGCTTCACTAGCGGGAGCACAGATACGCAGTATTTT. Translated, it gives CASFTSGSTDTQYF.

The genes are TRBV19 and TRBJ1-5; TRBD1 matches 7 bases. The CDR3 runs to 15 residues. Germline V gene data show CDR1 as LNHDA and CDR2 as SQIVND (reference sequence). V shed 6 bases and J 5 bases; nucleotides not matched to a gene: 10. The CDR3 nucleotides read TGTGCCAGTAGGACAGGGCGAGGTATGGATCAGCCCCAGCATTTT. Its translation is CASRTGRGMDQPQHF.

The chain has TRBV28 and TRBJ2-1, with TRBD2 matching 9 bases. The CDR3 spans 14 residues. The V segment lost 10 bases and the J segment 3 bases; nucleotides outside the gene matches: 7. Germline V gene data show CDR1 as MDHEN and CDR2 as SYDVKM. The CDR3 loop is CAIFPAGGYNEQFF. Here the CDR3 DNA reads TGTGCCATCTTCCCAGCGGGAGGCTACAATGAGCAGTTCTTC.

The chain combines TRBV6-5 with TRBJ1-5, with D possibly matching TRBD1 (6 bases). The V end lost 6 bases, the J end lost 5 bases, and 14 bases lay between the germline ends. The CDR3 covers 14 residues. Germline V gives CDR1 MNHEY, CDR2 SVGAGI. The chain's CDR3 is CASRPTGLDQPQHF. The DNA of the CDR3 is TGTGCCAGCAGACCCACAGGGCTGGATCAGCCCCAGCATTTT.